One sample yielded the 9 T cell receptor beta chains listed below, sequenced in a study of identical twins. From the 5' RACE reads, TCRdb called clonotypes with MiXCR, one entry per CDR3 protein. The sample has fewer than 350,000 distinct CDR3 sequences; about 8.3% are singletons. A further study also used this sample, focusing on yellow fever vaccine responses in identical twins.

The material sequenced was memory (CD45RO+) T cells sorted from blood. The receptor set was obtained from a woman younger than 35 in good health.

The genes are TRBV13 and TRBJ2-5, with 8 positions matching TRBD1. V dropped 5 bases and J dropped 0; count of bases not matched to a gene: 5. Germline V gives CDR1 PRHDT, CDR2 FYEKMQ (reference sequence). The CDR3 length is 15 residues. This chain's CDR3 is CASSNADRDQETQYF. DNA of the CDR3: TGTGCCAGCAGCAACGCGGACAGGGACCAAGAGACCCAGTACTTC.

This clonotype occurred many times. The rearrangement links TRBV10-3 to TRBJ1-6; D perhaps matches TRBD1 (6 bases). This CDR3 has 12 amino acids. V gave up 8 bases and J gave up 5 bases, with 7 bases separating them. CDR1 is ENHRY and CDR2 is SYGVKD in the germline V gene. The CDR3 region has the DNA TGTGCCATCGGACAGCATAATTCACCCCTCCACTTT. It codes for CAIGQHNSPLHF.

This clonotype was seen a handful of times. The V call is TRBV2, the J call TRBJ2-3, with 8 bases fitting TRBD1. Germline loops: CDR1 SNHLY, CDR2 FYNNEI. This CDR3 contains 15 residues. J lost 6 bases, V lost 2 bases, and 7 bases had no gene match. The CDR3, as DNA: TGTGCCAGCAGTGAAACAGGACAGGGCCTGGATACGCAGTATTTT. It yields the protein CASSETGQGLDTQYF.

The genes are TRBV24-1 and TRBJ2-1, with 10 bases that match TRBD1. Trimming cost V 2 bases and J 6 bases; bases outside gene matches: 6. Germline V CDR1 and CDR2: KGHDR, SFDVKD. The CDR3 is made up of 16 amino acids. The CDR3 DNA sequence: TGTGCCACCAGTGATTCTGGACAGGGGGTGGGCAATGAGCAGTTCTTC. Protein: CATSDSGQGVGNEQFF.

The DNA of the CDR3 is TGTGCCAGCAGCCAAGTATGGGACAGGTTGAACACTGAAGCTTTCTTT. Amino acid sequence: CASSQVWDRLNTEAFF. The chain combines TRBV3-1 with TRBJ1-1; 8 nucleotides match TRBD1. After removal of 1 base from V and 0 bases from J, the junction contained 4 bases not matched to a gene. Germline CDR1 and CDR2: LGHDT and YNNKEL (reference sequence). The CDR3 spans 16 residues.

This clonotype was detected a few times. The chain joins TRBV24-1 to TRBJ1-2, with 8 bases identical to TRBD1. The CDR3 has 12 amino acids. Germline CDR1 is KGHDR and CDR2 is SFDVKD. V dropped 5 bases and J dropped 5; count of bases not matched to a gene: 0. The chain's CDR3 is CATSGQGYGYTF. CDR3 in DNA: TGTGCCACCAGTGGACAGGGGTATGGCTACACCTTC.

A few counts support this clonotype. CDR3 DNA: TGTGCCAGCAGCTTCGGACTAGCGGGAGCCGGGATTTTTTCGGCCCAGTACTTC. Its translation: CASSFGLAGAGIFSAQYF. The chain couples TRBV11-2 to TRBJ2-5; 13 bases are a match to TRBD2. The CDR3 length is 18 residues. Trimming removed 3 bases from V and 9 bases from J; junction bases left unmatched: 16. Germline loops: CDR1 SGHAT, CDR2 FQNNGV.

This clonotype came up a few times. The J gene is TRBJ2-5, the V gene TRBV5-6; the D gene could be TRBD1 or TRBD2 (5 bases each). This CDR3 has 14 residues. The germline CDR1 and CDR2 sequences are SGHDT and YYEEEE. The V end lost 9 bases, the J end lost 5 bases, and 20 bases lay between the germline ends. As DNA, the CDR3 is TGTGCCACCTCGGTGAGGGGTCCGCGGGAGACCCAGTACTTC. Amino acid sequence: CATSVRGPRETQYF. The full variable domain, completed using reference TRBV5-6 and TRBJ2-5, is DAGVTQSPTHLIKTRGQQVTLRCSPKSGHDTVSWYQQALGQGPQFIFQYYEEEERQRGNFPDRFSGHQFPNYSSELNVNALLLGDSALYLCATSVRGPRETQYFGPGTRLLVL.

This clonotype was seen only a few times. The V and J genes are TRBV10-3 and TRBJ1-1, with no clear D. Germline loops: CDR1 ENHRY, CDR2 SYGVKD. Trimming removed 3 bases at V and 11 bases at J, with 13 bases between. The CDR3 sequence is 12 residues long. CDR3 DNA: TGTGCCATCAGTGATGGCCCCGCTAAGGCTTTCTTT. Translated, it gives CAISDGPAKAFF.